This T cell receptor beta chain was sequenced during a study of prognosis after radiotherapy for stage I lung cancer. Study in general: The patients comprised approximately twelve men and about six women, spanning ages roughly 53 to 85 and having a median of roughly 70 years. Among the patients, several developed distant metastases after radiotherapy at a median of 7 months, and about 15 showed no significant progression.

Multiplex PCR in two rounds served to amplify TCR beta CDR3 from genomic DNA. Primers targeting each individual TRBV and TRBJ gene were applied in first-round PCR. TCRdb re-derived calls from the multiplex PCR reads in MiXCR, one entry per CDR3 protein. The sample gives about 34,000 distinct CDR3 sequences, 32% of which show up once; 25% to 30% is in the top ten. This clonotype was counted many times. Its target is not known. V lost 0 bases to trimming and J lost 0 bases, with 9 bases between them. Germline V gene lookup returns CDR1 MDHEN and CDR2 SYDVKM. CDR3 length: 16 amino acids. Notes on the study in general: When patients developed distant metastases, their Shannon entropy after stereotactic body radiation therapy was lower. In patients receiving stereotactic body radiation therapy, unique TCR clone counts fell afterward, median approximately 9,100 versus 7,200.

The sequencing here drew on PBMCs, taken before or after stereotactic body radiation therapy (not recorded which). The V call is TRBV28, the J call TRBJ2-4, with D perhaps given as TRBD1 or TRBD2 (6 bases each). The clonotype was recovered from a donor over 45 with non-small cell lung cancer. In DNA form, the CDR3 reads TGTGCCAGCAGTTTATGGGGGGGCCCAGCCAAAAACATTCAGTACTTC. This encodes CASSLWGGPAKNIQYF.